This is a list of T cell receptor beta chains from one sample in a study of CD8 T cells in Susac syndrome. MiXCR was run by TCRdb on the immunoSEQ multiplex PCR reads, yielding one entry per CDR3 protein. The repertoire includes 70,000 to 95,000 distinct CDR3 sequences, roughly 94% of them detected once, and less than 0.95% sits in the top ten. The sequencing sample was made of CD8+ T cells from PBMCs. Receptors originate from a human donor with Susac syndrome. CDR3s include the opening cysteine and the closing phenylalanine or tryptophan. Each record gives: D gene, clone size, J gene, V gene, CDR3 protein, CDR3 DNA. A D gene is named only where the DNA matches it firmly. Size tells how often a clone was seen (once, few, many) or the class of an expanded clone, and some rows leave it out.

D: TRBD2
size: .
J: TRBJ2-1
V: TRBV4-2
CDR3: CASSQEGLAGANEQFF
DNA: TGTGCCAGCAGCCAAGAGGGACTAGCGGGAGCCAATGAGCAGTTCTTC

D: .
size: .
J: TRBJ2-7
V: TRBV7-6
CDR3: CASSSRVHEQYF
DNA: TGTGCCAGCAGCTCCAGGGTTCACGAGCAGTACTTC

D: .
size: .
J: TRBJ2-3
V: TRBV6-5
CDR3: CASSYPAGTQADTQYF
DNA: TGTGCCAGCAGTTACCCGGCCGGGACACAAGCAGATACGCAGTATTTT

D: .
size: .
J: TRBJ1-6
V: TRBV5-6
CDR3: CASSAFALGSNSPLHF
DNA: TGTGCCAGCAGCGCCTTTGCCCTTGGGAGTAATTCACCCCTCCACTTT

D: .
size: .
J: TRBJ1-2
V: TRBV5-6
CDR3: CASDGMGNYGYTF
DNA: TGTGCCAGCGACGGAATGGGAAACTATGGCTACACCTTC

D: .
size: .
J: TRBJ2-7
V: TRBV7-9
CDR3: CASSGTLADEQYF
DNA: TGTGCCAGCAGTGGAACGCTTGCGGATGAGCAGTACTTC

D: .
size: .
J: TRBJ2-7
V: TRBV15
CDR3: CATSREGTHYDYEQYF
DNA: TGTGCCACCAGCAGAGAAGGGACTCACTACGACTACGAGCAGTACTTC

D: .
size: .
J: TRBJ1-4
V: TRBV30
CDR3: CAWGNLNEKLFF
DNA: TGTGCCTGGGGGAATCTTAATGAAAAACTGTTTTTT

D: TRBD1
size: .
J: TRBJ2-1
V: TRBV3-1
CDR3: CASSLDRGDEQFF
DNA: TGTGCCAGCAGCCTAGACAGGGGGGATGAGCAGTTCTTC

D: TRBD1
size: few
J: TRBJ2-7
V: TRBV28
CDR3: CASSPGQGSYEQYF
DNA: TGTGCCAGCAGTCCGGGACAGGGGTCCTACGAGCAGTACTTC

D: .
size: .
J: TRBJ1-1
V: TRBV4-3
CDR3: CASSHTLTENTEAFF
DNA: TGCGCCAGCAGCCACACCCTTACAGAGAACACTGAAGCTTTCTTT

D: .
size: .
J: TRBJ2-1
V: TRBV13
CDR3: CASSFIASSYNEQFF
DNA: TGTGCCAGCAGCTTCATAGCGTCTTCTTACAATGAGCAGTTCTTC

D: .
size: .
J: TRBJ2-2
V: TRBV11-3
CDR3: CASSLGWIQNTGELFF
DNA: TGTGCCAGCAGCTTAGGTTGGATACAGAACACCGGGGAGCTGTTTTTT

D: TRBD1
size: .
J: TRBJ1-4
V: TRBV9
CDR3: CASSESGTGFEKLFF
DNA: TGTGCCAGCAGCGAATCCGGGACAGGGTTTGAAAAACTGTTTTTT

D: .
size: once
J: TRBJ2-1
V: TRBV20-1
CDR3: CSAEEVGRDYNEQFF
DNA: TGCAGTGCTGAAGAGGTGGGCAGGGACTACAATGAGCAGTTCTTC

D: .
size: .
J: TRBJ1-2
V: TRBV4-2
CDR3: CASSQVSEVPGGYTF
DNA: TGTGCCAGCAGCCAAGTGAGCGAGGTGCCCGGTGGCTACACCTTC

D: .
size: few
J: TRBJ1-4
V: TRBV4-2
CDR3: CASSQERQENEKLFF
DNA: TGTGCCAGCAGCCAAGAGCGGCAGGAAAATGAAAAACTGTTTTTT

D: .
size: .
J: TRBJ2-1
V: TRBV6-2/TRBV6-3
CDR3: CASSTGGEQFF
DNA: TGTGCCAGCAGTACCGGCGGTGAGCAGTTCTTC

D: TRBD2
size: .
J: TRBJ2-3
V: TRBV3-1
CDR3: CASSLTSGTDTQYF
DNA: TGTGCCAGCAGCCTGACTAGCGGCACAGATACGCAGTATTTT

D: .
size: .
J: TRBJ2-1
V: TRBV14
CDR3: CASNKVGSSYNEQFF
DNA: TGTGCCAGCAATAAGGTGGGAAGCTCCTACAATGAGCAGTTCTTC

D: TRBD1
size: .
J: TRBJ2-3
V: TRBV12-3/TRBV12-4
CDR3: CASSPTTGEIDTQYF
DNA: TGTGCCAGCAGTCCGACGACAGGGGAAATAGATACGCAGTATTTT

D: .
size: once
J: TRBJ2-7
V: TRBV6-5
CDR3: CASSYSYSVRSSYEQYF
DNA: TGTGCCAGCAGTTACTCTTACAGCGTCCGAAGCTCCTACGAGCAGTACTTC

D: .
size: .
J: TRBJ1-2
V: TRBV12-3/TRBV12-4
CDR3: CASSLPPVLRYGYTF
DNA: TGTGCCAGCAGTTTACCCCCGGTTTTACGCTATGGCTACACCTTC

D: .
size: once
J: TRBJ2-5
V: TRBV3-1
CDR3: CASSPSPETQYF
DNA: TGTGCCAGCAGCCCTTCCCCGGAGACCCAGTACTTC

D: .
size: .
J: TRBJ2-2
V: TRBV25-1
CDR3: CASSGVQRGEGESTGELFF
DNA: TGTGCCAGCAGTGGGGTCCAAAGGGGTGAGGGGGAAAGTACCGGGGAGCTGTTTTTT

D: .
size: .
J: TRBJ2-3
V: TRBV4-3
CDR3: CASSLGATNTDTQYF
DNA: TGCGCCAGCAGCCTAGGGGCCACAAACACAGATACGCAGTATTTT

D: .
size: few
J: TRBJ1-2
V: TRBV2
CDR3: CASSEGVHGYTF
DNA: TGTGCCAGCAGTGAAGGGGTCCATGGCTACACCTTC

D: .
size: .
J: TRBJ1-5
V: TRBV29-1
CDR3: CSVAGGNQPQHF
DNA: TGCAGCGTGGCCGGGGGTAATCAGCCCCAGCATTTT

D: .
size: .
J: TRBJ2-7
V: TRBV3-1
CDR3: CASSHWDTGLSYEQYF
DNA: TGTGCCAGCAGCCATTGGGACACCGGACTCTCCTACGAGCAGTACTTC

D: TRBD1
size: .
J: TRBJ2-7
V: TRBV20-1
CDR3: CSANPTPGTVYYEQYF
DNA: TGCAGTGCTAACCCGACCCCCGGGACAGTTTACTACGAGCAGTACTTC

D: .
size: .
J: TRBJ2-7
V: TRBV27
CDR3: CASSFNSEQYF
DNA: TGTGCCAGCAGTTTCAACTCCGAGCAGTACTTC

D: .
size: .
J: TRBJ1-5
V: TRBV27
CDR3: CASRSWEHQPQHF
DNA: TGTGCCAGCAGATCATGGGAGCATCAGCCCCAGCATTTT

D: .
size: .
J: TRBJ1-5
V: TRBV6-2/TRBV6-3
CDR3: CASSWVGEEQPQHF
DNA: TGTGCCAGCAGTTGGGTAGGGGAGGAGCAGCCCCAGCATTTT

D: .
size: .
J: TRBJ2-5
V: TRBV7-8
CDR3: CASSLVPEQETQYF
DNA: TGTGCCAGCAGCTTAGTCCCGGAGCAAGAGACCCAGTACTTC

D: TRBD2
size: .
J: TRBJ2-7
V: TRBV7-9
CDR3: CASSLAAGGKYYEQYF
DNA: TGTGCCAGCAGCTTAGCAGCGGGGGGAAAATACTACGAGCAGTACTTC

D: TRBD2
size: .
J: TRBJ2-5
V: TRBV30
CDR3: CAWWGLAGERQETQYF
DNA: TGTGCCTGGTGGGGGCTAGCGGGAGAGAGGCAAGAGACCCAGTACTTC

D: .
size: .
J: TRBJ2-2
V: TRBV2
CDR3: CAGTVGRPNTGELFF
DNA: TGTGCCGGTACTGTCGGCAGGCCGAACACCGGGGAGCTGTTTTTT

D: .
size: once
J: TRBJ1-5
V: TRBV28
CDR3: CASSFLSNQPQHF
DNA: TGTGCCAGCAGTTTCCTGAGCAATCAGCCCCAGCATTTT

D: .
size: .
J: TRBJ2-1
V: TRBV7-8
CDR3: CASRAGGYNEQFF
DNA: TGTGCCAGCAGGGCTGGGGGGTACAATGAGCAGTTCTTC

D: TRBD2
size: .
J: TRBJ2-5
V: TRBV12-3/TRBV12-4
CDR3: CASSPGSGAEETQYF
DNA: TGTGCCAGCAGTCCCGGTAGCGGGGCGGAAGAGACCCAGTACTTC

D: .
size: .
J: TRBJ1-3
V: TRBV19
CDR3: CASASLEGLSGNTIYF
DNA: TGTGCCAGTGCCAGCCTCGAGGGCCTCTCTGGAAACACCATATATTTT

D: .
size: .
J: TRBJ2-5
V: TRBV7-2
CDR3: CASSATGMETQYF
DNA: TGTGCCAGCAGCGCGACAGGAATGGAGACCCAGTACTTC

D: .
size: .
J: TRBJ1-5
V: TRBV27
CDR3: CASSYGLGWPQHF
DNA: TGTGCCAGCAGCTACGGGTTGGGGTGGCCCCAGCATTTT

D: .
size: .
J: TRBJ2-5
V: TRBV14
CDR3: CASSQLWTVQETQYF
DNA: TGTGCCAGCAGCCAACTCTGGACAGTCCAAGAGACCCAGTACTTC

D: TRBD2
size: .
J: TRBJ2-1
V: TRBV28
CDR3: CASSGTSGRASQFF
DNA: TGTGCCAGCAGTGGGACTAGCGGGAGGGCCTCGCAGTTCTTC